A selection of T cell receptor beta chains follows, all from one sample in a study of T-cell reconstitution after alpha-beta-depleted transplantation in children. From the PCR reads, TCRdb called clonotypes with MiXCR, one entry per CDR3 protein. The sample consists of some 590,000 distinct CDR3 sequences, roughly a tenth of them appearing once. The starting material was PBMCs from the stem cell graft donor, obtained from the stem cell graft. These receptors were obtained from a human donor who donated a stem cell graft to a child with acute myeloid leukemia. CDR3s include the opening cysteine and the closing phenylalanine or tryptophan. Each record gives: clone size, J gene, CDR3 length, D gene, V gene, CDR3 protein, CDR3 DNA. The D gene is left open where the match is weak. Where a row states a size, it is once, few, many or the class of an expanded clone; other rows omit it.

>NA|TRBJ1-1|16|TRBD1|TRBV7-9
CASSLLGQGGLLPAFF
TGTGCCAGCAGCTTACTTGGACAGGGGGGACTGCTTCCAGCTTTCTTT
>few|TRBJ1-1|16|NA|TRBV7-2
CASSLAAGRLNTEAFF
TGTGCCAGCAGCTTAGCGGCAGGGAGGTTGAACACTGAAGCTTTCTTT
>NA|TRBJ1-4|15|TRBD1|TRBV10-3
CAISEPGQGNEKLFF
TGTGCCATCAGTGAGCCGGGACAGGGTAATGAAAAACTGTTTTTT
>NA|TRBJ2-2|14|NA|TRBV4-1
CASSQVAPPGELFF
TGCGCCAGCAGCCAAGTGGCACCGCCCGGGGAGCTGTTTTTT
>few|TRBJ2-3|14|TRBD2|TRBV7-9
CASSRLARGDTQYF
TGTGCCAGCAGCCGACTAGCGAGAGGGGATACGCAGTATTTT
>NA|TRBJ2-3|15|NA|TRBV20-1
CSAKIGSGVTDTQYF
TGCAGTGCTAAAATCGGTAGCGGAGTCACAGATACGCAGTATTTT
>NA|TRBJ1-2|14|TRBD1|TRBV12-3/TRBV12-4
CASRQDRGSAGYTF
TGTGCCAGCAGACAGGACAGGGGGTCTGCTGGCTACACCTTC
>NA|TRBJ2-5|16|NA|TRBV25-1
CATNVRRHRIQETQYF
TGTGCCACCAACGTTCGCAGACATAGGATCCAAGAGACCCAGTACTTC
>NA|TRBJ2-2|16|NA|TRBV7-9
CASSLLGQSPTGELFF
TGTGCCAGCAGCTTACTGGGACAAAGCCCTACCGGGGAGCTGTTTTTT
>few|TRBJ2-2|16|NA|TRBV7-9
CASSLAGGLDTGELFF
TGTGCCAGCAGCTTAGCTGGAGGCCTGGACACCGGGGAGCTGTTTTTT
>few|TRBJ1-1|12|NA|TRBV12-3/TRBV12-4
CASSYEGFGAFF
TGTGCCAGCAGTTATGAGGGGTTCGGGGCTTTCTTT
>few|TRBJ2-3|14|NA|TRBV15
CATSRAGATDTQYF
TGTGCCACCAGCAGAGCGGGGGCGACAGATACGCAGTATTTT
>many|TRBJ2-2|16|TRBD2|TRBV29-1
CSVSRTSGEGTGELFF
TGCAGCGTCTCCCGGACTAGCGGAGAGGGCACCGGGGAGCTGTTTTTT
>NA|TRBJ2-1|19|TRBD2|TRBV6-2/TRBV6-3
CASSRIIPGLAGGIYEQFF
TGTGCCAGCAGCCGTATCATCCCGGGACTAGCGGGAGGTATCTATGAGCAGTTCTTC
>few|TRBJ2-5|18|TRBD2|TRBV20-1
CSAVLPGLAGGPVETQYF
TGCAGTGCTGTCCTCCCGGGACTAGCGGGAGGGCCTGTAGAGACCCAGTACTTC
>many|TRBJ2-7|13|NA|TRBV20-1
CSARDSGTYEQYF
TGCAGTGCTAGAGATAGCGGAACCTACGAGCAGTACTTC
>NA|TRBJ2-1|17|TRBD2|TRBV3-1
CASSQVSGSGKLNEQFF
TGTGCCAGCAGCCAAGTTTCGGGTAGCGGGAAACTAAATGAGCAGTTCTTC
>many|TRBJ2-5|17|NA|TRBV7-2
CASSLVLGTRVGETQYF
TGTGCCAGCAGCTTGGTGCTGGGGACAAGGGTAGGAGAGACCCAGTACTTC
>NA|TRBJ1-5|16|TRBD1|TRBV27
CASSPLKTGGHQPQHF
TGTGCCAGCAGTCCACTTAAAACAGGGGGACATCAGCCCCAGCATTTT
>many|TRBJ1-2|15|NA|TRBV6-2/TRBV6-3
CASANEYGGRPGYTF
TGTGCCAGCGCAAACGAGTATGGGGGACGCCCTGGCTACACCTTC
>few|TRBJ2-1|15|TRBD2|TRBV20-1
CSAPPGTSGYNEQFF
TGCAGTGCCCCGCCGGGGACTAGCGGCTACAATGAGCAGTTCTTC
>many|TRBJ2-3|15|TRBD2|TRBV7-3
CASSPLLAGEGAQYF
TGTGCCAGCAGCCCTCTACTAGCGGGAGAAGGTGCGCAGTATTTT
>NA|TRBJ2-7|13|NA|TRBV12-3/TRBV12-4
CASSLRDFYEQYF
TGTGCCAGCAGTTTACGGGACTTCTACGAGCAGTACTTC
>few|TRBJ1-1|15|NA|TRBV10-3
CAISDVGEGRTEAFF
TGTGCCATCAGTGACGTTGGGGAGGGTAGGACTGAAGCTTTCTTT
>NA|TRBJ2-4|16|TRBD2|TRBV18
CASSPLAGGNKNIQYF
TGTGCCAGCTCACCCTTGGCGGGAGGTAACAAAAACATTCAGTACTTC
>NA|TRBJ2-7|13|TRBD2|TRBV7-3
CASSRVAGDEQYF
TGTGCCAGCAGCAGAGTAGCGGGAGACGAGCAGTACTTC
>NA|TRBJ1-2|15|TRBD1|TRBV30
CAWGEGTGGDYGYTF
TGTGCCTGGGGCGAGGGGACAGGGGGCGACTATGGCTACACCTTC
>few|TRBJ2-7|15|TRBD2|TRBV19
CASSGGRLAGVEQYF
TGTGCCAGTTCCGGGGGGAGACTAGCGGGAGTTGAGCAGTACTTC
>NA|TRBJ2-3|19|TRBD2|TRBV6-2/TRBV6-3
CASSTALPRTSLPRDTQYF
TGTGCCAGCAGTACGGCATTACCTCGGACTAGCCTTCCTCGTGATACGCAGTATTTT
>many|TRBJ2-1|13|NA|TRBV24-1
CATSVPSSDEQFF
TGTGCCACCAGTGTCCCGTCTTCCGATGAGCAGTTCTTC
>NA|TRBJ2-4|12|NA|TRBV29-1
CSVNRDPGIQYF
TGCAGCGTAAACCGGGACCCCGGTATTCAGTACTTC
>few|TRBJ1-1|13|NA|TRBV4-1
CASSQGRIGEAFF
TGCGCCAGCAGCCAAGGCCGGATCGGTGAAGCTTTCTTT
>few|TRBJ1-2|17|TRBD1|TRBV15
CATSRELWPGGPDGYTF
TGTGCCACCAGCAGAGAGTTGTGGCCAGGGGGTCCGGATGGCTACACCTTC
>few|TRBJ2-7|14|TRBD2|TRBV20-1
CSAMASGDYYEQYF
TGCAGTGCTATGGCTAGCGGGGATTACTACGAGCAGTACTTC
>many|TRBJ2-7|15|NA|TRBV6-5
CASSYFGRLIYEQYF
TGTGCCAGCAGTTATTTCGGGCGGCTAATCTACGAGCAGTACTTC
>NA|TRBJ1-2|11|NA|TRBV20-1
CSARDLNGYTF
TGCAGTGCTAGAGATCTTAACGGCTACACCTTC
>many|TRBJ2-2|16|TRBD2|TRBV7-3
CASSPLAGGNTGELFF
TGTGCCAGCAGCCCTTTAGCGGGAGGGAACACCGGGGAGCTGTTTTTT
>few|TRBJ2-1|13|NA|TRBV29-1
CSVDAGANNEQFF
TGCAGCGTTGATGCGGGGGCCAACAATGAGCAGTTCTTC
>many|TRBJ2-1|15|NA|TRBV4-3
CASSQDRGSYNEQFF
TGCGCCAGCAGCCAAGACCGCGGGTCTTACAATGAGCAGTTCTTC
>many|TRBJ2-5|15|NA|TRBV7-2
CASSYQGGGQETQYF
TGTGCCAGCAGCTATCAGGGGGGGGGCCAAGAGACCCAGTACTTC
>NA|TRBJ2-3|16|NA|TRBV7-6
CASSLGAVGGTDTQYF
TGTGCCAGCAGCTTAGGAGCGGTTGGAGGCACAGATACGCAGTATTTT
>few|TRBJ2-7|17|NA|TRBV4-2
CASSQDHGGLLSYEQYF
TGTGCCAGCAGCCAAGATCATGGGGGCCTTCTCTCCTACGAGCAGTACTTC
>many|TRBJ1-2|15|NA|TRBV7-2
CASTHGGGSDYGYTF
TGTGCCAGCACCCACGGGGGGGGCTCGGACTATGGCTACACCTTC
>NA|TRBJ1-2|15|TRBD1|TRBV7-2
CASSPFQGAPYGYTF
TGTGCCAGCAGCCCCTTCCAGGGGGCCCCCTATGGCTACACCTTC
>NA|TRBJ2-3|16|TRBD2|TRBV20-1
CCARGLGGIDTDTQYF
TGCTGTGCTAGGGGCCTGGGAGGGATCGACACAGATACGCAGTATTTT
>NA|TRBJ2-1|13|TRBD2|TRBV11-2
CASSLGLAGRQFF
TGTGCCAGCAGCTTAGGCCTAGCGGGAAGGCAGTTCTTC
>few|TRBJ2-3|15|TRBD2|TRBV7-6
CASSSSGSHTDTQYF
TGTGCCAGCAGCTCCAGCGGGAGCCACACAGATACGCAGTATTTT
>few|TRBJ2-7|16|TRBD2|TRBV7-2
CASSSPRTSGNYEQYF
TGTGCCAGCAGCTCCCCTAGGACTAGCGGAAACTACGAGCAGTACTTC
>NA|TRBJ1-2|13|TRBD1|TRBV29-1
CSLRDRANYGYTF
TGCAGTTTACGGGACAGAGCTAACTATGGCTACACCTTC